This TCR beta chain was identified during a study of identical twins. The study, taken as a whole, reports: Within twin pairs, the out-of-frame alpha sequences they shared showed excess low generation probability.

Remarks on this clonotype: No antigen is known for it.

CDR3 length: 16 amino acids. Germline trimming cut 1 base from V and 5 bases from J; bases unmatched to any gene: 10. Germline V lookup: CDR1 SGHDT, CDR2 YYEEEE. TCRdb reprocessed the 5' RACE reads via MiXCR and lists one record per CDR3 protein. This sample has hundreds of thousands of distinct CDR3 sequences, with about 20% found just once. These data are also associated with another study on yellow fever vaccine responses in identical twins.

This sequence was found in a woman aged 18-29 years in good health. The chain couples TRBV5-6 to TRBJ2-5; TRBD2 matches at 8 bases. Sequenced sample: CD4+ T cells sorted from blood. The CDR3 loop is CASSLSMGLVDETQYF. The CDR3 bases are TGTGCCAGCAGCTTGTCCATGGGACTAGTAGATGAGACCCAGTACTTC.